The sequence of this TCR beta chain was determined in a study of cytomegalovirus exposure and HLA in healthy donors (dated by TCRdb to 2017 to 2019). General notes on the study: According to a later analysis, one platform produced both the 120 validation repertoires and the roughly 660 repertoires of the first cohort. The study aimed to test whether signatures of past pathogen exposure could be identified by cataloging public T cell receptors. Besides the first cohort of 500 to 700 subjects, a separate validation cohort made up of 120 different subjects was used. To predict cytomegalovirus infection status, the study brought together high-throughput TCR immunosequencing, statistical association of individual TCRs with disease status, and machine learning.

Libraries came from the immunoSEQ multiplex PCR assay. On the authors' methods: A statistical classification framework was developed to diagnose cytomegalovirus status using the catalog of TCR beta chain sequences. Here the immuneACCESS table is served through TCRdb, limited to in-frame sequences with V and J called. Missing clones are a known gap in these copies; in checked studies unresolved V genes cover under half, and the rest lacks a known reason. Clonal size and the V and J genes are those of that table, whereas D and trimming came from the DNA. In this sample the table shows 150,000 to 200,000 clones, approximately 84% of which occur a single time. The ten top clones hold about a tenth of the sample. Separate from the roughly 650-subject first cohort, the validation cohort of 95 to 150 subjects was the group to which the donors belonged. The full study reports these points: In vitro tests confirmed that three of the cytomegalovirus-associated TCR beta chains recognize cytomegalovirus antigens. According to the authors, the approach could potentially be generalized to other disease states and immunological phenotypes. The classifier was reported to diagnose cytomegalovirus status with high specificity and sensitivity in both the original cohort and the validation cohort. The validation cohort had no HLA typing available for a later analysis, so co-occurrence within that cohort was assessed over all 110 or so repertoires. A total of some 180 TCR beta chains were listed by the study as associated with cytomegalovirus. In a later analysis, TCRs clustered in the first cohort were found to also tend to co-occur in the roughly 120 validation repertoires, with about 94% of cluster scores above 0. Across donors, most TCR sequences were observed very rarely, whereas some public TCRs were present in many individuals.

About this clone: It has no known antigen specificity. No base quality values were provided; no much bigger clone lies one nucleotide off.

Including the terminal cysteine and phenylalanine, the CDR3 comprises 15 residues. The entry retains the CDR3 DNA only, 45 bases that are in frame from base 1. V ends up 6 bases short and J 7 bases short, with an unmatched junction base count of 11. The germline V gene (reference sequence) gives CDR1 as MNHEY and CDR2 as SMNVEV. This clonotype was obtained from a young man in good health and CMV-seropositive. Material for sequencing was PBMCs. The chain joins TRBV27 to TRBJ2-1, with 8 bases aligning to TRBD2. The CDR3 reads CASSLDGGRWNEQFF. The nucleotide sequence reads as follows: TGTGCCAGCAGCCTAGACGGCGGGAGGTGGAATGAGCAGTTCTTC.